The entry below describes one T cell receptor beta chain. This table comes from immunoSEQ multiplex PCR, and its TCRdb copy is limited to in-frame clones, with some not included. The sample comprises about 44,000 clones, roughly 88% of which are singletons, and 1% to 1.5% rests with the top ten. The entry originates in a study of blood T cell repertoires in COVID-19. This clonotype originated in a woman in her thirties or forties with acute or convalescent COVID-19. Sequenced: peripheral blood.

The CDR3 DNA follows: TGTGCCAGCAGCCAGGGTATGGGGCCAGGGAACAAACGGGCCCAGCATTTT. Translation gives CASSQGMGPGNKRAQHF. This chain uses TRBV16 with TRBJ1-5; possibly TRBD1 for D (5 bases). Germline lookup yields CDR1 KGHSY and CDR2 FQNENV. This CDR3 is 17 amino acids long. The V end was cut by 3 bases, the J end by 11 bases, with 26 bases between. Using reference TRBV16 and TRBJ1-5 for the parts outside the CDR3, the full variable domain is GEEVAQTPKHLVRGEGQKAKLYCAPIKGHSYVFWYQQVLKNEFKFLISFQNENVFDETGMPKERFSAKCLPNSPCSLEIQATKLEDSAVYFCASSQGMGPGNKRAQHFGDGTRLSIL.